The clone carrying this TCR beta chain was seen only a few times. As yet, its antigen is unknown. The DNA is omitted, as the CDR3 cannot be located on it reliably, and the CDR3 follows TCRdb's listing. TCRdb's copy holds only in-frame clones and misses some; the assay was immunoSEQ multiplex PCR. The table includes tens of thousands of clones, more than 60% detected once. These data originate in a study of early stage breast cancer tumors. Study as a whole: Of some 17 invasive breast tumors, approximately 11 were hormone receptor-positive, HER2-negative. The ER+/PR+/HER2- tumors included roughly 8 ductal and a few lobular carcinomas.

The CDR3 is 17 amino acids long, termini counted. Study findings and constraints: Commonly generated sequences made up most enriched TCRB sequences shared between patients. Compared with adjacent normal breast, tumors showed about 2.4-fold denser, more clonal T cells.

The genes are TRBV7-5 and TRBJ2-7. TRBV7-5 is designated a pseudogene. The receptor was derived from a person in their thirties with breast cancer. The specimen was blood. CDR3 protein: CVRSLYVGTGNSYEQYF.